What follows is one TCR beta chain and its context. The entry originates in a study of blood T cell repertoires in COVID-19. Clones were read by immunoSEQ multiplex PCR, and TCRdb kept only the in-frame ones, dropping some. This table holds roughly 12,000 clones, 73% found once. Trimming stripped 1 base from V and 10 bases from J, with 15 bases between. CDR3 length equals 15 residues. Germline assignment: CDR1 SGHRS and CDR2 YFSETQ. The sequenced sample was peripheral blood. V gene TRBV5-1 combines with J gene TRBJ1-6, with TRBD1 as a possible D gene (5 bases). This receptor was obtained from a human donor in a cohort sampled during active COVID-19. This chain's CDR3 is CASSLYGREGSPLHF. For the CDR3, the DNA is TGCGCCAGCAGCTTGTATGGCAGGGAAGGATCACCCCTCCACTTT.